These 31 T cell receptor beta chains share one sample of origin, sequenced in a study of post-analysis software for immune sequencing data. Study-level points and caveats: TRBV5-6, TRBV5-1 and TRBV20-1 belonged to a set of a handful of TRBV segments that were more frequent in patients than controls.

The TCR beta cDNA libraries contained unique molecular identifiers. TCRdb itself ran the PCR reads through MiXCR, one entry per CDR3 protein. The sample lists a few hundred thousand distinct CDR3 sequences; roughly 40% were seen once. These receptors have no known antigen. Specimen: blood. All receptors derive from a girl aged 2 to 9 with multiple sclerosis.

In its sample, this clonotype was seen a few times. V and J are TRBV7-7 and TRBJ2-5; TRBD2 aligns across 14 bases. CDR3 length equals 16 residues. Looked up from germline, CDR1 is SSHAT and CDR2 is FNYEAQ (reference sequence). Trimming at V came to 4 bases and at J to 4 bases, leaving 5 bases not matched to a gene. The CDR3 reads CASSSGLAGDGETQYF. DNA for the CDR3: TGTGCCAGCAGCTCGGGACTAGCGGGGGATGGAGAGACCCAGTACTTC.

This clonotype was detected only a few times. The V call is TRBV28, the J call TRBJ2-5; TRBD1 matches 7 bases. The DNA end lines up better with TRBJ2-7; the J call may be wrong. Germline assignment: CDR1 MDHEN and CDR2 SYDVKM. The CDR3 has 11 amino acids. CDR3 sequence reads: CASSAGGEQYF. CDR3 nucleotide sequence: TGTGCCAGCAGTGCAGGGGGCGAGCAGTACTTC.

This chain joins TRBV20-1 and TRBJ2-3, with a tentative D call TRBD1 (5 bases). The DNA end lines up better with TRBJ1-5; the J call may be wrong. Per the germline V gene, CDR1 is DFQATT and CDR2 is SNEGSKA (reference sequence). This CDR3 spans 15 amino acids. The CDR3: CSARVVGRRNQPQHF. The DNA for the CDR3 is TGCAGTGCTAGAGTGGTGGGGCGCCGCAATCAGCCCCAGCATTTT.

V gene TRBV5-1 combines with J gene TRBJ2-3; the D gene could be TRBD1 or TRBD2 (5 bases each). Germline V gene data show CDR1 as SGHRS and CDR2 as YFSETQ. V was trimmed by 1 base and J by 2 bases, leaving 14 bases between them. CDR3 length: 16 amino acids. The CDR3, as DNA: TGCGCCAGCAGCTTGTCCTTATTGGGGGACACAGATACGCAGTATTTT. It yields the protein CASSLSLLGDTDTQYF. The complete variable domain, with remaining parts taken from reference TRBV5-1 and TRBJ2-3, reads KAGVTQTPRYLIKTRGQQVTLSCSPISGHRSVSWYQQTPGQGLQFLFEYFSETQRNKGNFPGRFSGRQFSNSRSEMNVSTLELGDSALYLCASSLSLLGDTDTQYFGPGTRLTVL.

This chain uses TRBV10-3 with TRBJ2-3; D not resolved. CDR1 is ENHRY, CDR2 SYGVKD, per germline. The CDR3 is 12 residues long. Trimming stripped 4 bases from V and 6 bases from J, with 8 bases between. CDR3 in amino acids: CAISGSADTQYF. The DNA for the CDR3 is TGTGCCATCAGTGGTTCGGCGGATACGCAGTATTTT.

The V gene is TRBV20-1, the J gene TRBJ2-7, with D possibly being TRBD2 (6 bases). With the DNA end fitting TRBJ2-5 better, the J assignment may be wrong. The CDR3 is made up of 14 amino acids. Germline loops: CDR1 DFQATT, CDR2 SNEGSKA (reference sequence). The CDR3 DNA sequence: TGCAGTGCTCTTTGGGACTCCGGGCCCGGGACCCAGTACTTC. This gives the protein CSALWDSGPGTQYF.

This clonotype was observed a few times. This rearrangement joins TRBV6-5 to TRBJ2-1, with 8 bases aligning to TRBD1. Germline CDR1 and CDR2: MNHEY and SVGAGI. The length of the CDR3 is 17 residues. With 0 bases clipped from V and 4 bases from J, the junction kept 8 bases outside the gene matches. In DNA form, the CDR3 reads TGTGCCAGCAGTTACTCGCGGACAGGGTGGCCTTACAATGAGCAGTTCTTC. Its translation: CASSYSRTGWPYNEQFF.

The chain recombines TRBV20-1 with TRBJ1-5; D not certain. Trimming left V 1 base short and J 2 bases short, with 21 bases between. The germline gives CDR1 DFQATT, CDR2 SNEGSKA (reference sequence). The CDR3 totals 18 residues. This chain's CDR3 is CSARARPPSRGGNQPQHF. DNA for the CDR3: TGCAGTGCTAGAGCCCGACCTCCATCCAGAGGAGGCAATCAGCCCCAGCATTTT.

The CDR3, as DNA: TGTGCCAGCAGGCGTAGCAATCAGCCCCAGCATTTT. Residues: CASRRSNQPQHF. This rearrangement joins TRBV7-2 to TRBJ1-5; D is unclear. The V gene's germline CDR1 is SGHTA and CDR2 FQGNSA. The CDR3 has 12 amino acids. V gave up 6 bases and J gave up 0 bases, with 3 bases separating them.

This clonotype has just one count. The chain couples TRBV11-2 to TRBJ1-1; possible D gene TRBD1, 5 bases. Germline-derived CDR1 and CDR2 are SGHAT and FQNNGV. The CDR3 extends over 17 amino acids. Trimming shortened V by 4 bases and J by 3 bases, and 21 bases separated the two germline ends. Here the CDR3 DNA reads TGTGCCAGCAGCTCCTCAGCAGGGAGATTTTTGGACACTGAAGCTTTCTTT. It yields the protein CASSSSAGRFLDTEAFF.

The chain combines TRBV12-3 or TRBV12-4 with TRBJ2-1, with unresolved D. TRBJ2-7 matches the DNA end more closely, so the J call is doubtful. The CDR3 contains 14 residues. CDR3 loop: CASSFRLVYNEQYF. The DNA for the CDR3 is TGTGCCAGCAGTTTTAGGCTAGTATACAATGAGCAGTACTTC.

The chain uses TRBV15 and TRBJ2-7; no reliable D call. CDR3 size: 14 residues. V dropped 1 base and J dropped 6 bases, with 13 bases sitting between them. Germline V gene lookup returns CDR1 LNHNV and CDR2 YYDKDF (reference sequence). The chain's CDR3 is CATSRVSRSPEQYF. CDR3 in DNA: TGTGCCACCAGCAGAGTAAGCAGGTCCCCCGAGCAGTACTTC.

The chain has TRBV2 and TRBJ2-7, with D possibly called TRBD1 or TRBD2 (5 bases each). V lost 3 bases, J lost 5 bases, and 11 bases lay in between. This CDR3 comprises 13 residues. Germline V gene data show CDR1 as SNHLY and CDR2 as FYNNEI. Written as DNA, the CDR3 is TGTGCCAGCAGTGAGGGTAGGGACCACGAGCAGTACTTC. It encodes CASSEGRDHEQYF. Combining the CDR3 with reference TRBV2 and TRBJ2-7 gives the whole variable domain EPEVTQTPSHQVTQMGQEVILRCVPISNHLYFYWYRQILGQKVEFLVSFYNNEISEKSEIFDDQFSVERPDGSNFTLKIRSTKLEDSAMYFCASSEGRDHEQYFGPGTRLTVT.

The chain links TRBV7-9 to TRBJ1-2, with no clear D. Germline V lookup: CDR1 SEHNR, CDR2 FQNEAQ (reference sequence). V was clipped by 5 bases and J by 7 bases, with 17 bases between them. The CDR3 is made up of 14 amino acids. The CDR3 protein is CASSPSGPFLGYTF. The CDR3 nucleotides are TGTGCCAGCAGCCCCTCCGGGCCTTTCCTTGGCTACACCTTC.

This clonotype turned up a few times. V is TRBV10-3 and J is TRBJ2-7; D may match TRBD1 or TRBD2 (5 bases each). CDR1 ENHRY and CDR2 SYGVKD come from the germline V gene. This CDR3 has 12 residues. Trimming stripped 9 bases from V and 3 bases from J, with 12 bases between. CDR3 protein: CAIWDGLYEQYF. CDR3 nucleotide sequence: TGTGCCATTTGGGACGGACTCTACGAGCAGTACTTC.

The J gene is TRBJ2-7, the V gene TRBV28, with D possibly matching TRBD1 (5 bases). The CDR3 is 15 residues long. V gave up 2 bases and J gave up 4 bases, with 15 bases separating them. The germline gives CDR1 MDHEN, CDR2 SYDVKM. The CDR3 bases are TGTGCCAGCAGTTTACGCACAGGCCGTGGGTACGAGCAGTACTTC. Amino acid sequence: CASSLRTGRGYEQYF. Together with reference TRBV28 and TRBJ2-7, the CDR3 gives the full variable domain: DVKVTQSSRYLVKRTGEKVFLECVQDMDHENMFWYRQDPGLGLRLIYFSYDVKMKEKGDIPEGYSVSREKKERFSLILESASTNQTSMYLCASSLRTGRGYEQYFGPGTRLTVT.

The rearrangement joins TRBV29-1 to TRBJ2-3; TRBD1 matches at 7 bases. Trimming at V came to 6 bases and at J to 3 bases, leaving 6 bases not matched to a gene. Germline lookup yields CDR1 SQVTM and CDR2 ANQGSEA. This CDR3 is 13 amino acids long. Here the CDR3 reads CSVTIQGTDTQYF. For the CDR3, the DNA is TGCAGCGTCACCATACAGGGGACAGATACGCAGTATTTT.

This clonotype was counted a few times. The chain has TRBV3-1 and TRBJ2-5; 9 nucleotides line up with TRBD2. Germline V gives CDR1 LGHDT, CDR2 YNNKEL (reference sequence). This CDR3 comprises 15 residues. The junction had 6 bases not matched to a gene; V was cut back by 1 base and J by 6 bases. The CDR3 DNA is TGTGCCAGCAGCCAAGTGCCTAGCGGGAAACAGACCCAGTACTTC. It is translated as CASSQVPSGKQTQYF.

The chain uses TRBV13 and TRBJ2-2; D possibly uses TRBD1 or TRBD2 (5 bases each). Trimming took off 8 bases at V and 7 bases at J, with 14 bases between the two ends. The CDR3 length is 13 residues. CDR1 is PRHDT and CDR2 is FYEKMQ in the germline V gene (reference sequence). CDR3 region: CASSGTGIGELFF. The CDR3 DNA reads as TGTGCCAGCTCCGGGACGGGGATCGGGGAGCTGTTTTTT.

In its sample, this clonotype was seen a few times. J is TRBJ2-1 and V is TRBV3-1; D is unclear. Trimming took 2 bases from V and 14 from J, leaving 13 bases between them. This CDR3 has 12 residues. Germline V gene lookup returns CDR1 LGHDT and CDR2 YNNKEL (reference sequence). This CDR3 reads CASSQTEFEKFF. Here the CDR3 DNA reads TGTGCCAGCAGCCAAACGGAATTCGAGAAGTTCTTC.

The chain couples TRBV10-3 to TRBJ2-1; 10 nucleotides agree with TRBD2. CDR3 length: 15 amino acids. J was trimmed by 8 bases and V by 7 bases; bases with no gene match: 11. Germline V CDR1 and CDR2: ENHRY, SYGVKD. CDR3 protein: CAITLERGGLHEQFF. The CDR3 DNA reads TGTGCCATCACCCTAGAGCGGGGGGGCCTCCATGAGCAGTTCTTC.

V gene TRBV3-1 combines with J gene TRBJ1-5; possibly TRBD1 for D (6 bases). Between the trimmed V and J ends, which lost 2 bases and 7 bases, there was a span of 18 bases. The CDR3 length is 16 residues. Germline-derived CDR1 and CDR2 are LGHDT and YNNKEL (reference sequence). For the CDR3, the DNA is TGTGCCAGCAGCCAAAACCTCCCAGGGGCGGAACAGCCCCAGCATTTT. Protein product: CASSQNLPGAEQPQHF.

The rearrangement joins TRBV4-1 to TRBJ1-2; 9 bases fit TRBD1. CDR3 length equals 18 residues. CDR1 MGHRA and CDR2 YSYEKL come from the germline V gene. Losses at the gene ends were 3 bases for V and 7 bases for J; bases not matched to a gene: 18. CDR3 in amino acids: CASSQGAIPGQGWSGYTF. DNA of the CDR3: TGCGCCAGCAGCCAGGGGGCCATACCGGGACAGGGTTGGAGTGGCTACACCTTC.

This clonotype appeared a few times. The chain combines TRBV15 with TRBJ2-3; no definite D call. This CDR3 region has 14 residues. The V gene lost 5 bases and the J gene lost 2 bases, with 11 bases spanning the gap. CDR1 and CDR2 from the germline V gene are LNHNV and YYDKDF (reference sequence). The CDR3 here is CATSYDLFTDTQYF. The CDR3 region has the DNA TGTGCCACCAGCTATGACCTGTTCACAGATACGCAGTATTTT.

The rearrangement joins TRBV9 to TRBJ1-2; weak D call: TRBD1 (5 bases). V lost 3 bases and J lost 3, with 9 bases in between. Germline V gene sequence: CDR1 SGDLS, CDR2 YYNGEE. The CDR3 has 13 residues. In DNA form, the CDR3 reads TGTGCCAGCAGCGCGGGGGGACACTATGGCTACACCTTC. Protein sequence: CASSAGGHYGYTF.

The chain employs TRBV27 and TRBJ1-5; D is unclear. The germline V gene encodes CDR1 MNHEY and CDR2 SMNVEV (reference sequence). V lost 1 base and J lost 4, with 11 bases in between. The CDR3 loop spans 15 amino acids. CDR3 loop: CASSLYPSLNQPQHF. The CDR3 nucleotides are TGTGCCAGCAGTTTATACCCAAGCCTTAATCAGCCCCAGCATTTT.

V gene TRBV3-1 combines with J gene TRBJ2-1; D gene ambiguous. Germline lookup yields CDR1 LGHDT and CDR2 YNNKEL (reference sequence). V lost 0 bases and J 1 base, leaving 7 bases between the germline ends. This CDR3 has 15 amino acids. The CDR3 DNA reads TGTGCCAGCAGCCAAGAACTTCTTTCCTACAATGAGCAGTTCTTC. It codes for CASSQELLSYNEQFF.

This clonotype was seen a few times. The chain carries TRBV29-1 and TRBJ1-1; 7 positions agree with TRBD1. V was clipped by 5 bases and J by 4 bases; unmatched bases: 10. Germline CDR1 reads SQVTM; CDR2 reads ANQGSEA. The CDR3 runs to 14 residues. The CDR3 sequence is CSVTTGTATTEAFF. The CDR3 nucleotides are TGCAGCGTTACTACCGGGACAGCGACCACTGAAGCTTTCTTT.

This clonotype was found a few times. The chain links TRBV10-3 to TRBJ2-7, with 11 bases lining up with TRBD1. V lost 6 bases, J lost 3 bases, and 7 bases stayed unmatched. The germline gives CDR1 ENHRY, CDR2 SYGVKD. This CDR3 comprises 15 residues. CDR3 sequence reads: CAIRDGQGAVYEQYF. CDR3 nucleotides: TGTGCCATCAGGGATGGACAGGGGGCGGTCTACGAGCAGTACTTC.

The rearrangement joins TRBV7-3 to TRBJ2-7; the D gene is possibly TRBD1 (5 bases). CDR1 is SGHTA and CDR2 is FQGTGA in the germline V gene. The CDR3 length is 14 residues. Trimming took 4 bases from V and 5 from J, leaving 15 bases between them. Written as DNA, the CDR3 is TGTGCCAGCAGCTCACAGGACCCACACCACGAGCAGTACTTC. This codes for CASSSQDPHHEQYF.

This rearrangement joins TRBV7-9 to TRBJ1-2; D ambiguous. Trimming removed 4 bases from V and 0 bases from J, with 12 bases in between. The CDR3 runs to 15 residues. CDR1 and CDR2 (germline): SEHNR, FQNEAQ (reference sequence). The CDR3 DNA reads as TGTGCCAGCAGCTGGCGAGAAGGGTCTAACTATGGCTACACCTTC. This encodes CASSWREGSNYGYTF.